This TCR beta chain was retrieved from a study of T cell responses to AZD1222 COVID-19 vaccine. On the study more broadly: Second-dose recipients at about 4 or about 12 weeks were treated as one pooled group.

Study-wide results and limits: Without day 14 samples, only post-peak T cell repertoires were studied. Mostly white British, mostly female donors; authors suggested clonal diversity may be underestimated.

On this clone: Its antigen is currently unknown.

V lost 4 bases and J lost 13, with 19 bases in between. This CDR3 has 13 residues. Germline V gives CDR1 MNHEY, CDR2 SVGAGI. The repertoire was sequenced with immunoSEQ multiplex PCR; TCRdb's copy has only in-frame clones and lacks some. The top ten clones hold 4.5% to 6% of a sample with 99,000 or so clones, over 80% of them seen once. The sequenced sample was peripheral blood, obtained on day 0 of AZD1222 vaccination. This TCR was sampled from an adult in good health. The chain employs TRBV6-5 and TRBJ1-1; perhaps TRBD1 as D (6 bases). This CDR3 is CASSFPGVLKLFF. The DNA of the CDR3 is TGTGCCAGCAGTTTCCCAGGGGTTCTGAAGCTTTTCTTT.